This T cell receptor beta chain was sequenced during a study of T cells in Graves' hyperthyroidism and ophthalmopathy. Findings and limits, study-wide: Clonotypes that were expanded in thyroid above 0.001 mostly appeared in blood too. Ophthalmopathy and stable hyperthyroidism were told apart by a 13 V-J model.

Hyperthyroidism in the patients, aged 18 to 65, was newly diagnosed and under 2 months in duration. Diagnoses rested on clinical symptoms, serum thyroxine and TRAb, thyroid ultrasound and orbital computed tomography. This clonotype was observed a handful of times. Its antigen remains unknown. The CDR3 is made up of 14 amino acids. Trimming cost V 1 base and J 2 bases, with 9 bases left between them. Germline V gives CDR1 SGHKS, CDR2 YYEKEE (reference sequence). Amplified TCR beta CDR3 regions derived from RNA transcripts. TCR CDR3 underwent first-round RT-PCR with the HTBI primer set. From the multiplex PCR reads, TCRdb called clonotypes with MiXCR, one entry per CDR3 protein. The table records fewer than 450,000 distinct CDR3 sequences, about a sixth of them present only once.

The chain is built from TRBV5-5 and TRBJ2-5; D is perhaps TRBD1 (5 bases). Sequencing used blood. The receptor's source is a woman aged 25-40 years with Graves' hyperthyroidism that later progressed to Graves' ophthalmopathy. The CDR3 nucleotides are TGTGCCAGCAGCTTGTTCCAGGGACAAGAGACCCAGTACTTC. Residues: CASSLFQGQETQYF.